This TCR beta chain was identified during a study of response to subunit inactivated influenza vaccine. TCRdb used MiXCR to reprocess the RT-PCR reads, holding one entry per CDR3 protein. This table has 600,000 to 700,000 distinct CDR3 sequences, 11% to 15% appearing once. Overall study findings and caveats: The authors offered the suggestion that each seasonal influenza vaccination recruits few new T cells.

Trimming stripped 6 bases from V and 5 bases from J, with 10 bases between. This CDR3 has 13 residues. This clonotype was picked up a small number of times. No antigen is known for it. The clonotype originates from a man aged 50 or older who received an inactivated influenza vaccine. V gene TRBV12-3 or TRBV12-4 combines with J gene TRBJ2-2, with a possible D match to TRBD2 (5 bases). The sequencing here drew on PBMCs from blood, taken approximately 15 days before vaccination. CDR3: CASSPGITGELFF. CDR3 nucleotides: TGTGCCAGCAGCCCGGGGATAACCGGGGAGCTGTTTTTT.